This T cell receptor beta chain came from a study of blood T cell repertoires in COVID-19. About the research overall: Samples representing acute and convalescent COVID-19 were sourced from the United States, Italy and Spain. T cells, B-cell-depleted T cells, or PBMCs supplied cDNA or gDNA.

In the authors' methods: Cell counts per sample came from amplifying reference gene primers. The data were produced by immunoSEQ multiplex PCR, yet TCRdb's version contains in-frame clones alone and is incomplete. For V, J and clone size, that table is used; D and trimming come from the DNA. The table shows 150,000 to 200,000 clones, with about 88% occurring only once. Sequences were obtained from peripheral blood. The receptor's source is a woman aged 25 to 45 with active or convalescent COVID-19.

The CDR3 protein is CASSLDSGYSYEQYF. The CDR3 coding sequence is TGTGCCAGCAGCTTGGATTCAGGGTACTCCTACGAGCAGTACTTC. The chain employs TRBV5-5 and TRBJ2-7; TRBD1 might be the D (5 bases). The CDR3 has 15 residues. The V gene's germline CDR1 is SGHKS and CDR2 YYEKEE (reference sequence). Trimming stripped 0 bases from V and 0 bases from J, with 10 bases between.